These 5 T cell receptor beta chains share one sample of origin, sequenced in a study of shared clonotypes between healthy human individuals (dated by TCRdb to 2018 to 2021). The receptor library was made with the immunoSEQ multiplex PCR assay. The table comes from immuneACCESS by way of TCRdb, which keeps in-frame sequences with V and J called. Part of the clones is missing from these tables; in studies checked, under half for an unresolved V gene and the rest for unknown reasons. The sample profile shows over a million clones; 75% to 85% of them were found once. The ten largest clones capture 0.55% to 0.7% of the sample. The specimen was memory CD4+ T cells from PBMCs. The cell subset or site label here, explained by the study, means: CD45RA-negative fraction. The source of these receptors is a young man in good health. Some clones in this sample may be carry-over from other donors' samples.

The CDR3: CASSSLPDRRDVGYTF. The CDR3 DNA reads as TGTGCCAGCAGCTCCCTTCCTGACAGGCGGGATGTGGGCTACACCTTC. The gene calls are TRBV5-6 and TRBJ1-2, with a tentative D call TRBD1 (6 bases). The CDR3 covers 16 residues. Trimming cost V 3 bases and J 8 bases, with 23 bases left between them. CDR1 and CDR2 (germline): SGHDT, YYEEEE. Supplemented by reference TRBV5-6 and TRBJ1-2, the full variable domain reads DAGVTQSPTHLIKTRGQQVTLRCSPKSGHDTVSWYQQALGQGPQFIFQYYEEEERQRGNFPDRFSGHQFPNYSSELNVNALLLGDSALYLCASSSLPDRRDVGYTFGSGTRLTVV.

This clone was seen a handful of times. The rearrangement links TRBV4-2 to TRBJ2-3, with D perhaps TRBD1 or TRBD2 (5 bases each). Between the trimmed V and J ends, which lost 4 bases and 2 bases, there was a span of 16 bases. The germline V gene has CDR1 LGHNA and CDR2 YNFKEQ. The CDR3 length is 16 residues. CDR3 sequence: CASSLRGSSDTDTQYF. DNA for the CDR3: TGTGCCAGCAGCCTAAGGGGTAGTAGCGACACAGATACGCAGTATTTT.

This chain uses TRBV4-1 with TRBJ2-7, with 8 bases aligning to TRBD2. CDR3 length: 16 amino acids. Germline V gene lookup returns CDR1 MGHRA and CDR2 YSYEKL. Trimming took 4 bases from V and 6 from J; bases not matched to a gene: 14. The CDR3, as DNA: TGCGCCAGCAGCCCCAATAGTGGCGGGAGGAACGGCGAGCAGTACTTC. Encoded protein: CASSPNSGGRNGEQYF.

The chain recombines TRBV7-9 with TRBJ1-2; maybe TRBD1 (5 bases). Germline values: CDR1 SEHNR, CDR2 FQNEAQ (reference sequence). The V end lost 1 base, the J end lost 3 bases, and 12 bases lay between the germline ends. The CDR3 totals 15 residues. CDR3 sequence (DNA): TGTGCCAGCAGCTTAGGGGACGTAAATTACTATGGCTACACCTTC. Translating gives CASSLGDVNYYGYTF.

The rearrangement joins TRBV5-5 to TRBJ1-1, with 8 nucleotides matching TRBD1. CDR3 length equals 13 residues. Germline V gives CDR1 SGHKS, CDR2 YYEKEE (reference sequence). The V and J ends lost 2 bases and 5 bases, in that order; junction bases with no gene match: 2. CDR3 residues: CASSFRGQTEAFF. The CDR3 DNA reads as TGTGCCAGCAGCTTCAGGGGGCAGACTGAAGCTTTCTTT.